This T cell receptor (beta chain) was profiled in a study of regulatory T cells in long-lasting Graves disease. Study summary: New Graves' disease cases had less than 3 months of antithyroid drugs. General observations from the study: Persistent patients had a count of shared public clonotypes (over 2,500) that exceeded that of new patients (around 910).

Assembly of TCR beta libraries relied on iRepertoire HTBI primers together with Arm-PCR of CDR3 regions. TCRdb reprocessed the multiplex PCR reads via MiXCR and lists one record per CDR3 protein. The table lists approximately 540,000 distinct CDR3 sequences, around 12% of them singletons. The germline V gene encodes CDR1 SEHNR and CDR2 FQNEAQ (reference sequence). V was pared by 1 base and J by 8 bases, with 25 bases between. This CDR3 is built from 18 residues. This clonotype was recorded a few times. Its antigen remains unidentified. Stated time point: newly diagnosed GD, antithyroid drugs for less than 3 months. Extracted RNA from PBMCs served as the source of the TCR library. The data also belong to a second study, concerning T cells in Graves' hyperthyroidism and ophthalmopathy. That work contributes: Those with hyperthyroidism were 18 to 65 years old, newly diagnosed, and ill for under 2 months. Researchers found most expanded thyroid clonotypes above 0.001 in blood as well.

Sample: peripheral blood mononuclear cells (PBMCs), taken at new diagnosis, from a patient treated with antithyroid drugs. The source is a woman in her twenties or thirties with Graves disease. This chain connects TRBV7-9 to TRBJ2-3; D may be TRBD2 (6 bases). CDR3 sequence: CASSLDRKRRASIGTQYF. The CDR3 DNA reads TGTGCCAGCAGCTTAGATCGGAAGAGGAGGGCCTCTATCGGTACGCAGTATTTT.